This T cell receptor (beta chain) is from a study of shared clonotypes between healthy human individuals. The overall study: The donor group consisted of a couple of women and three men, aged 18 to 49. Three CD4 naive, three CD4 memory, two CD8 naive and one CD8 memory plate were used per donor. Study-wide findings and caveats: Clonotype sharing among the donors was expected to vary with sequencing depth.

Only in-frame clones appear in the TCRdb table, and some are missing; sequencing was by immunoSEQ multiplex PCR. In the table there are hundreds of thousands of clones, about 74% of which are singletons. The sample holds one count of this clone. Antigen specificity is unknown. The germline V gene encodes CDR1 SGHAT and CDR2 FQNNGV. This CDR3 spans 18 amino acids. Deletions cut 2 bases from V and 2 bases from J, with 20 bases between. Recent acute infections and vaccinations were absent in the healthy HIV-negative adult donors. The sample was memory CD4+ T cells sorted from blood. The subset here: CD45RA-negative fraction. The chain recombines TRBV11-2 with TRBJ2-3, with D unresolved. The sequence came from a woman between 25 and 40 years old in good health. The CDR3 coding sequence is TGTGCCAGCAGCTTATCCTACCTCTCGCGCTCGCCCACAGATACGCAGTATTTT. Its protein is CASSLSYLSRSPTDTQYF.